This T cell receptor beta chain stems from a study of cytomegalovirus exposure and HLA in healthy donors. The J segment lost 4 bases and the V segment lost 0 bases, leaving 5 bases of the junction unmatched. The CDR3 length is 14 residues. CDR1 and CDR2 from the germline V gene are GTSNPN and SVGIG (reference sequence). Study-level points and caveats: Specificity of three CMV-associated chains for CMV antigens was verified in vitro. Rare TCR sequences predominated, though certain public TCRs were found in many donors. A later analysis showed TCR association rates differing by HLA locus, peaking at DRB1 and lowest at HLA-C.

Turning to this clone: Its specificity is not known.

The PCR used 60 Vbeta and 13 Jbeta primers. Produced via immunoSEQ multiplex PCR; TCRdb's table is partial and in-frame only. Of about 130,000 clones listed, 70% to 85% are singletons. The chain joins TRBV30 to TRBJ1-2, with 7 nucleotides matching TRBD1. Input material: PBMCs. The sequence was obtained from a woman aged 40-49 years in good health and CMV-seropositive. CDR3: CAWSVEGAFYGYTF. Written as DNA, the CDR3 is TGTGCCTGGAGTGTCGAGGGGGCTTTCTATGGCTACACCTTC.